These T cell receptor beta chains were read from a single sample in a study of human T cells and chemical hapten exposure. Using its own MiXCR run on the RACE reads, TCRdb lists one record per CDR3 protein. The profile shows 65,000 or so distinct CDR3 sequences, about 6% of them singletons. Sample: whole blood. The receptors derive from a female donor in good health. Some clones in this sample may be carry-over from other donors' samples. CDR3s include the opening cysteine and the closing phenylalanine or tryptophan. Fields, in order: J gene, clone size, V gene, D gene, CDR3 protein, CDR3 DNA. D genes are given only for firm matches. Only part of the rows carry a size: once, few, many, or a class if the clone is expanded.

j_call: TRBJ2-7
clone_size: .
v_call: TRBV6-2/TRBV6-3
d_call: .
cdr3_aa: CASSPRGEEQYF
cdr3_nt: TGTGCCAGCAGTCCACGGGGAGAAGAGCAGTACTTC

j_call: TRBJ2-2
clone_size: .
v_call: TRBV24-1
d_call: .
cdr3_aa: CATRAAVGPGELFF
cdr3_nt: TGTGCCACCAGGGCCGCGGTAGGTCCCGGGGAGCTGTTTTTT

j_call: TRBJ1-5
clone_size: .
v_call: TRBV5-6
d_call: .
cdr3_aa: CASSFGNQPQHF
cdr3_nt: TGTGCCAGCAGCTTCGGGAATCAGCCCCAGCATTTT

j_call: TRBJ2-7
clone_size: few
v_call: TRBV4-3
d_call: TRBD2
cdr3_aa: CASSQVRGAGREQYF
cdr3_nt: TGCGCCAGCAGCCAAGTGCGGGGGGCGGGTCGCGAGCAGTACTTC

j_call: TRBJ1-6
clone_size: many
v_call: TRBV12-3/TRBV12-4
d_call: TRBD1
cdr3_aa: CASRQQGASNSPLHF
cdr3_nt: TGTGCCAGCAGGCAACAGGGGGCAAGTAATTCACCCCTCCACTTT

j_call: TRBJ1-5
clone_size: few
v_call: TRBV12-3/TRBV12-4
d_call: .
cdr3_aa: CASGLRGLVNQPQHF
cdr3_nt: TGTGCCAGCGGGCTCAGGGGTTTAGTCAATCAGCCCCAGCATTTT

j_call: TRBJ2-7
clone_size: many
v_call: TRBV20-1
d_call: TRBD2
cdr3_aa: CSASLAGGPDEQYF
cdr3_nt: TGCAGTGCTAGTTTAGCGGGAGGGCCCGACGAGCAGTACTTC

j_call: TRBJ2-3
clone_size: many
v_call: TRBV27
d_call: .
cdr3_aa: CASRSFGTDTQYF
cdr3_nt: TGTGCCAGCCGGAGCTTTGGCACAGATACGCAGTATTTT

j_call: TRBJ2-3
clone_size: few
v_call: TRBV4-1
d_call: TRBD1
cdr3_aa: CASSPERQGSSTDTQYF
cdr3_nt: TGCGCCAGCAGCCCAGAGCGACAGGGCTCAAGCACAGATACGCAGTATTTT

j_call: TRBJ1-2
clone_size: many
v_call: TRBV7-9
d_call: .
cdr3_aa: CASSLSPANYGYTF
cdr3_nt: TGTGCCAGCAGCTTATCTCCAGCTAACTATGGCTACACCTTC

j_call: TRBJ2-3
clone_size: many
v_call: TRBV7-8
d_call: TRBD2
cdr3_aa: CASSLAGGPTDTQYF
cdr3_nt: TGTGCCAGCAGCTTAGCGGGAGGGCCCACAGATACGCAGTATTTT

j_call: TRBJ2-3
clone_size: .
v_call: TRBV7-2
d_call: .
cdr3_aa: CASSLLVGLARDTQYF
cdr3_nt: TGTGCCAGCAGCTTATTAGTCGGCCTGGCTCGCGATACGCAGTATTTT

j_call: TRBJ2-2
clone_size: .
v_call: TRBV28
d_call: .
cdr3_aa: CASSLAGTTGELFF
cdr3_nt: TGTGCCAGCAGTTTAGCAGGGACCACCGGGGAGCTGTTTTTT

j_call: TRBJ1-1
clone_size: few
v_call: TRBV20-1
d_call: .
cdr3_aa: CSARDPWAITLKTIEAFF
cdr3_nt: TGCAGTGCTAGAGATCCGTGGGCGATTACCCTGAAAACGATCGAGGCTTTCTTT

j_call: TRBJ1-6
clone_size: .
v_call: TRBV28
d_call: .
cdr3_aa: CASSFGGRNNSPLHF
cdr3_nt: TGTGCCAGCAGTTTCGGGGGACGGAATAATTCACCCCTCCACTTT

j_call: TRBJ1-1
clone_size: many
v_call: TRBV20-1
d_call: TRBD1
cdr3_aa: CSAKPGQASAEAFF
cdr3_nt: TGCAGTGCTAAACCGGGACAGGCATCGGCTGAAGCTTTCTTT

j_call: TRBJ1-5
clone_size: many
v_call: TRBV20-1
d_call: .
cdr3_aa: CSASATNQPQHF
cdr3_nt: TGCAGTGCTAGCGCTACCAATCAGCCCCAGCATTTT

j_call: TRBJ1-1
clone_size: many
v_call: TRBV28
d_call: .
cdr3_aa: CASSFLNTEAFF
cdr3_nt: TGTGCCAGCAGTTTCCTGAACACTGAAGCTTTCTTT

j_call: TRBJ2-4
clone_size: .
v_call: TRBV6-2/TRBV6-3
d_call: TRBD2
cdr3_aa: CASSYSGREKILAKNIQYF
cdr3_nt: TGTGCCAGCAGTTACAGCGGGAGGGAAAAAATACTAGCCAAAAACATTCAGTACTTC

j_call: TRBJ1-5
clone_size: many
v_call: TRBV28
d_call: .
cdr3_aa: CASWGTAPNQPQHF
cdr3_nt: TGTGCCAGCTGGGGGACGGCTCCCAATCAGCCCCAGCATTTT

j_call: TRBJ1-5
clone_size: .
v_call: TRBV12-3/TRBV12-4
d_call: .
cdr3_aa: CASSSRPGALLVPQHF
cdr3_nt: TGTGCCAGCAGTTCTCGTCCGGGTGCGCTTTTAGTGCCCCAGCATTTT

j_call: TRBJ1-6
clone_size: many
v_call: TRBV28
d_call: .
cdr3_aa: CASSLNDAYNSPLHF
cdr3_nt: TGTGCCAGCAGTTTGAACGATGCCTATAATTCACCCCTCCACTTT

j_call: TRBJ1-5
clone_size: many
v_call: TRBV6-2/TRBV6-3
d_call: TRBD1
cdr3_aa: CASSPQGASQPQHF
cdr3_nt: TGTGCCAGCAGCCCCCAGGGGGCCAGTCAGCCCCAGCATTTT

j_call: TRBJ2-2
clone_size: .
v_call: TRBV7-9
d_call: .
cdr3_aa: CASSLKWGPDTGELFF
cdr3_nt: TGTGCCAGCAGCTTAAAGTGGGGGCCCGACACCGGGGAGCTGTTTTTT

j_call: TRBJ1-5
clone_size: .
v_call: TRBV20-1
d_call: TRBD1
cdr3_aa: CSAISRTGQIQPQHF
cdr3_nt: TGCAGTGCAATATCCCGGACAGGGCAGATTCAGCCCCAGCATTTT

j_call: TRBJ2-3
clone_size: few
v_call: TRBV7-2
d_call: TRBD2
cdr3_aa: CASSPRAGGPADTQYF
cdr3_nt: TGTGCCAGCAGCCCGCGAGCGGGAGGGCCTGCAGATACGCAGTATTTT

j_call: TRBJ2-7
clone_size: many
v_call: TRBV28
d_call: .
cdr3_aa: CASSLGARYEQYF
cdr3_nt: TGTGCCAGCAGTTTGGGCGCAAGGTACGAGCAGTACTTC

j_call: TRBJ1-1
clone_size: few
v_call: TRBV29-1
d_call: TRBD1
cdr3_aa: CSLNPGTGGPEAFF
cdr3_nt: TGCAGCCTTAATCCCGGGACAGGGGGTCCTGAAGCTTTCTTT

j_call: TRBJ2-3
clone_size: many
v_call: TRBV5-5
d_call: .
cdr3_aa: CASSLTRLSTDTQYF
cdr3_nt: TGTGCCAGCAGCTTGACTCGACTGAGCACAGATACGCAGTATTTT

j_call: TRBJ1-1
clone_size: .
v_call: TRBV12-3/TRBV12-4
d_call: .
cdr3_aa: CASSERPEISNTEAFF
cdr3_nt: TGTGCCAGCAGCGAGCGACCAGAGATTTCGAACACTGAAGCTTTCTTT

j_call: TRBJ2-7
clone_size: .
v_call: TRBV14
d_call: .
cdr3_aa: CASSPFGSFYEQYF
cdr3_nt: TGTGCCAGCAGTCCTTTCGGGAGTTTTTACGAGCAGTACTTC

j_call: TRBJ1-5
clone_size: few
v_call: TRBV30
d_call: .
cdr3_aa: CAWSEGGDQPQHF
cdr3_nt: TGTGCCTGGAGTGAGGGCGGCGATCAGCCCCAGCATTTT

j_call: TRBJ1-4
clone_size: few
v_call: TRBV21-1
d_call: .
cdr3_aa: CASSKKMGGGTNEKLFF
cdr3_nt: TGTGCCAGCAGCAAAAAGATGGGAGGTGGTACTAATGAAAAACTGTTTTTT

j_call: TRBJ2-7
clone_size: many
v_call: TRBV6-1
d_call: TRBD1
cdr3_aa: CASSEWRTGESF
cdr3_nt: TGTGCCAGCAGTGAATGGAGAACAGGGGAAAGCTTC

j_call: TRBJ2-1
clone_size: many
v_call: TRBV20-1
d_call: .
cdr3_aa: CSASLETYNEQFF
cdr3_nt: TGCAGTGCTAGTTTAGAGACCTACAATGAGCAGTTCTTC